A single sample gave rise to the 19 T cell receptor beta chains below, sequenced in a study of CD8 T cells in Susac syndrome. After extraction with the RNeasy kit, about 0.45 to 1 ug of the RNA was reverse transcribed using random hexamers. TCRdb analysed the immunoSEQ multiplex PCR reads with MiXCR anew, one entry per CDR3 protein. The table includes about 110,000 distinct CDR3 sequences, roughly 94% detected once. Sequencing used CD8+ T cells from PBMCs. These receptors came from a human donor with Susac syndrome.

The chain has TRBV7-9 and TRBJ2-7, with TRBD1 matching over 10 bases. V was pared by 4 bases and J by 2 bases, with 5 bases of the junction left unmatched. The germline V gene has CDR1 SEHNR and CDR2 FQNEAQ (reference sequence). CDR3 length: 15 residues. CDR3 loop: CASSSVGTGAYEQYF. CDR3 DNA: TGTGCCAGCAGCTCTGTCGGGACAGGGGCCTACGAGCAGTACTTC.

The CDR3 loop is CASSSESYGYTF. In DNA, the CDR3 is TGTGCCAGCAGCTCCGAATCCTATGGCTACACCTTC. The chain couples TRBV13 to TRBJ1-2; D is ambiguous. The germline V gene has CDR1 PRHDT and CDR2 FYEKMQ (reference sequence). V lost 4 bases and J lost 4, with 7 bases in between. The CDR3 extends over 12 amino acids.

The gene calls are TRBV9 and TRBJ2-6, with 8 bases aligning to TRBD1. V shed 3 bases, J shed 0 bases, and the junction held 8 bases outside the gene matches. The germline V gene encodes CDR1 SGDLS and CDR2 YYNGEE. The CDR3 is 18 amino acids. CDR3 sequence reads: CASSDLGQGASGANVLTF. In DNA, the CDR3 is TGTGCCAGCAGCGACCTTGGACAGGGTGCCTCTGGGGCCAACGTCCTGACTTTC.

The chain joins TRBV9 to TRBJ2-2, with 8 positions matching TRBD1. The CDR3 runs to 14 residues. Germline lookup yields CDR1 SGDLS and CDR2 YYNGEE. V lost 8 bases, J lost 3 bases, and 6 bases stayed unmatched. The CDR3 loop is CASSGTGDTGELFF. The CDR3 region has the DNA TGTGCCAGTTCAGGGACAGGAGACACCGGGGAGCTGTTTTTT.

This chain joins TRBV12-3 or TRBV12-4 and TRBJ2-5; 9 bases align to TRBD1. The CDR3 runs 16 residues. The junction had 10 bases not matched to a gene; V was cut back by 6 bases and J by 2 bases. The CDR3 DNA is TGTGCCAGCAGGTTAACAGGGGGCGGGTTACAAGAGACCCAGTACTTC. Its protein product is CASRLTGGGLQETQYF.

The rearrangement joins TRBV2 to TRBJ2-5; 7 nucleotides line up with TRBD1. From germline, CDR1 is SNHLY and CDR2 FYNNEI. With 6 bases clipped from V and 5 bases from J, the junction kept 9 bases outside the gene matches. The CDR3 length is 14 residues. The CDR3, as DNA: TGTGCCAGCAGCGACAAGCCAGGGGGTGAGACCCAGTACTTC. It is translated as CASSDKPGGETQYF.

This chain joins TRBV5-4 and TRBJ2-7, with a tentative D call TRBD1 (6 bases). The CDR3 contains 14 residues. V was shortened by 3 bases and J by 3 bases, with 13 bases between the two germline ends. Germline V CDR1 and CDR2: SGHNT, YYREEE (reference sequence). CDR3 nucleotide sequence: TGTGCCAGCAGCTCCACCGGGACACTCTACGAGCAGTACTTC. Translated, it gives CASSSTGTLYEQYF.

The chain's CDR3 is CASIQTRGRSGANVLTF. The CDR3, as DNA: TGTGCCAGCATCCAAACCCGTGGCAGATCTGGGGCCAACGTCCTGACTTTC. The genes are TRBV6-2 or TRBV6-3 and TRBJ2-6; D gene unclear. The V gene lost 7 bases and the J gene lost 1 base, with 17 bases spanning the gap. The V gene's germline CDR1 is MNHEY and CDR2 SVGEGT. The length of the CDR3 is 17 residues.

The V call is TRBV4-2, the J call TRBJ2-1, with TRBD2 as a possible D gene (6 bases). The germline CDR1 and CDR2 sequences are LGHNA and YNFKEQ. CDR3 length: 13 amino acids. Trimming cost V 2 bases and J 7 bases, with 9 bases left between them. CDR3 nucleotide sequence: TGTGCCAGCAGCCAAACCCGGGGGAATGAGCAGTTCTTC. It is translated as CASSQTRGNEQFF.

The CDR3 loop reads CASSNTLAGDNEQFF. The CDR3 DNA reads TGTGCCAGCAGTAACACTTTAGCGGGGGACAATGAGCAGTTCTTC. The rearrangement uses TRBV6-5 and TRBJ2-1, with 9 nucleotides matching TRBD2. After removal of 5 bases from V and 5 bases from J, the junction contained 7 bases not matched to a gene. Germline values: CDR1 MNHEY, CDR2 SVGAGI. The CDR3 spans 15 residues.

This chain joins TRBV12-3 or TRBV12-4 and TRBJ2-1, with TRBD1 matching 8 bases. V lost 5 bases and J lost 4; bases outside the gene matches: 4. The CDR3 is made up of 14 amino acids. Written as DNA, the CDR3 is TGTGCCAGCAGTCCCAGGGGGCCTTACAATGAGCAGTTCTTC. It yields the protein CASSPRGPYNEQFF.

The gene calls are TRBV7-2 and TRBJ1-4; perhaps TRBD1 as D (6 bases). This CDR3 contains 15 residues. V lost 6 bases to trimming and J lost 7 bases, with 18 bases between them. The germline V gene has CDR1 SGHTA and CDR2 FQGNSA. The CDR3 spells CASSPNRGRIEKLFF. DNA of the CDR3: TGTGCCAGCAGTCCGAACCGGGGGCGAATTGAAAAACTGTTTTTT. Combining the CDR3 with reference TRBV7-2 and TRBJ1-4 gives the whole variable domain GAGVSQSPSNKVTEKGKDVELRCDPISGHTALYWYRQSLGQGLEFLIYFQGNSAPDKSGLPSDRFSAERTGGSVSTLTIQRTQQEDSAVYLCASSPNRGRIEKLFFGSGTQLSVL.

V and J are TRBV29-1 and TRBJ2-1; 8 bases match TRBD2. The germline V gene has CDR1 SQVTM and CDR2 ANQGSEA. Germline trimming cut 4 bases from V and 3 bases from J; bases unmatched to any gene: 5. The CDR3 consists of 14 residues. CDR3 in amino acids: CSVGGGGNYNEQFF. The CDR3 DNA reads TGCAGCGTTGGAGGCGGGGGGAACTACAATGAGCAGTTCTTC.

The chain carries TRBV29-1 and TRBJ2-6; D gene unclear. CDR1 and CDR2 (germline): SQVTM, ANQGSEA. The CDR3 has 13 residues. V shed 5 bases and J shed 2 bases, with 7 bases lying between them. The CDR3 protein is CSVQGAGANVLTF. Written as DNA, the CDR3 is TGCAGCGTTCAAGGAGCTGGGGCCAACGTCCTGACTTTC.

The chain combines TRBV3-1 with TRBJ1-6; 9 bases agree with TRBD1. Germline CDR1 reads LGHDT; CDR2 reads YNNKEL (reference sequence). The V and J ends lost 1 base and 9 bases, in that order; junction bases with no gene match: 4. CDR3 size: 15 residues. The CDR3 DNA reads TGTGCCAGCAGCCAAGCGGCGGACAGGGGTTCACCCCTCCACTTT. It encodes CASSQAADRGSPLHF.

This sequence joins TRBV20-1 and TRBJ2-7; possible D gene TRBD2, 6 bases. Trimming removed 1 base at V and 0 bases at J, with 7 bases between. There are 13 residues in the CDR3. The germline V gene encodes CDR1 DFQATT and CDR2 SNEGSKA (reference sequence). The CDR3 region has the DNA TGCAGTGCTAGAGCGGGGGTCTCCTACGAGCAGTACTTC. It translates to CSARAGVSYEQYF.

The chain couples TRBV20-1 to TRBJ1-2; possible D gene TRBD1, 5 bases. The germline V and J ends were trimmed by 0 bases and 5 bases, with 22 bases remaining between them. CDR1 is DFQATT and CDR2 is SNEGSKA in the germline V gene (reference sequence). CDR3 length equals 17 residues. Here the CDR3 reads CSARDPGYGQGDYGYTF. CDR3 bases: TGCAGTGCTAGAGATCCAGGGTATGGCCAGGGTGATTATGGCTACACCTTC.

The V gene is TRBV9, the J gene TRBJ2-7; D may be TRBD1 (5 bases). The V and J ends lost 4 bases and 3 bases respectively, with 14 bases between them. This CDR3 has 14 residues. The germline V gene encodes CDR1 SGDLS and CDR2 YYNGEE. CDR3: CASSPGQGYYEQYF. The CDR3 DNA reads TGTGCCAGCAGCCCTGGACAAGGGTACTACGAGCAGTACTTC. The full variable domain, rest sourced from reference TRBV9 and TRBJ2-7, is DSGVTQTPKHLITATGQRVTLRCSPRSGDLSVYWYQQSLDQGLQFLIQYYNGEERAKGNILERFSAQQFPDLHSELNLSSLELGDSALYFCASSPGQGYYEQYFGPGTRLTVT.

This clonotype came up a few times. The chain's CDR3 is CASSQGGYEQYF. The CDR3 nucleotides are TGTGCCAGCAGCCAAGGGGGGTACGAGCAGTACTTC. The V and J genes are TRBV14 and TRBJ2-7, with D possibly called TRBD1 or TRBD2 (5 bases each). The CDR3 runs to 12 residues. From germline, CDR1 is SGHDN and CDR2 FVKESK. Deletions cut 1 base from V and 4 bases from J, with 5 bases between.